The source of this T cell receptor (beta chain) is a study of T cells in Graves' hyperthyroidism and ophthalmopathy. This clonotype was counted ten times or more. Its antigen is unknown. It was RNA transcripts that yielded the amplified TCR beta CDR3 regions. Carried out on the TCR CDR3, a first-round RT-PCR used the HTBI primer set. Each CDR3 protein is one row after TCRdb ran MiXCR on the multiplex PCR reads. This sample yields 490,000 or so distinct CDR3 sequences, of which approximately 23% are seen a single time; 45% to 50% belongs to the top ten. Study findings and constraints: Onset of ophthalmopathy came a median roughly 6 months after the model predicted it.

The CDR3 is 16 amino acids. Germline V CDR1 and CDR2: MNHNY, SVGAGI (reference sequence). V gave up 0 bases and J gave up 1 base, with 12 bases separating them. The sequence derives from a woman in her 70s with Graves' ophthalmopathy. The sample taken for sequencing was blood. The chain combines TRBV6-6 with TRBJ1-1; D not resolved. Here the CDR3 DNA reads TGTGCCAGCAGTTACTCGCCAGCTCCTTCGAACACTGAAGCTTTCTTT. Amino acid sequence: CASSYSPAPSNTEAFF.